A single T cell receptor (beta chain) is shown here with its context. The sample belongs to a study of blood T cell repertoires in COVID-19. Study overall: Both acute and convalescent COVID-19 samples were obtained from the United States, Italy and Spain.

Per the authors' pipeline: It was from reference gene primer amplification that nucleated cell counts were estimated. Sequencing was performed with immunoSEQ multiplex PCR; in TCRdb, only in-frame clones are kept and a portion is missing. Clone size and V and J calls were adopted from that table, with D and trimming inferred from the DNA. The sample has approximately 490,000 clones, around 90% seen once. Recovery meant two consecutive negative NP/OP PCR tests, professional clearance, or resolved symptoms. Sequencing was carried out using PBMCs or T cells enriched from blood (not recorded which). The TCR was taken from a woman between 18 and 29 years old who had recovered from COVID-19.

CDR3 sequence reads: CASVRAYPGYEQYF. The CDR3 region has the DNA TGTGCCAGTGTCAGGGCGTACCCGGGTTACGAGCAGTACTTC. The V and J genes are TRBV27 and TRBJ2-7; maybe TRBD1 (5 bases). CDR1 and CDR2 from the germline V gene are MNHEY and SMNVEV (reference sequence). V was pared by 9 bases and J by 4 bases, with 19 bases between. The CDR3 consists of 14 residues.